A single sample gave rise to the 13 T cell receptor beta chains below, sequenced in a study of vaccination effects on CD4 cells after COVID-19. Viral peptide pools were used in the ViraFEST assay to expand antigen-specific CD4+ T cells, and sequencing came afterward. Researchers isolated CD4+ T cells once 9 to 11 days of culture had elapsed. Documented for the person is a PCR-confirmed SARS-CoV-2 infection occurring between March and December 2020. For these receptors, no antigen is known. TCRdb keeps only in-frame clones here, not all; method: immunoSEQ multiplex PCR. This table has roughly 70,000 clones, around 70% appearing once. This sample comprised CD4+ T cells from PBMCs cultured with HIV peptides, obtained before COVID-19 vaccination. As to subset: HIV-1 Nef peptide pool negative control/reference culture. The receptors come from a human donor who had a prior SARS-CoV-2 infection.

For the CDR3, the DNA is TGTGCCAGCAAAGGAGGCCTGCTAGAAGATACGCAGTATTTT. Translating gives CASKGGLLEDTQYF. The chain uses TRBV2 and TRBJ2-3, with TRBD2 as a possible D gene (5 bases). Germline values: CDR1 SNHLY, CDR2 FYNNEI. The V end was cut by 7 bases, the J end by 5 bases, with 16 bases between. CDR3 length equals 14 residues.

This clone was detected only a few times. The gene calls are TRBV7-2 and TRBJ1-1; no reliable D call. CDR1 is SGHTA, CDR2 FQGNSA, per germline. V was clipped by 3 bases and J by 5 bases, with 16 bases between them. The CDR3 runs to 15 residues. CDR3 loop: CASSFMSPGVTEAFF. The CDR3 DNA reads TGTGCCAGCAGCTTCATGTCTCCCGGAGTAACTGAAGCTTTCTTT.

The chain couples TRBV7-9 to TRBJ1-3; no firm D call. Germline loops: CDR1 SEHNR, CDR2 FQNEAQ (reference sequence). Trimming pared 1 base from V and 2 bases from J, leaving 6 bases between. The CDR3 length is 14 residues. CDR3 region: CASSLVGPGNTIYF. The CDR3 DNA reads as TGTGCCAGCAGCTTAGTAGGTCCTGGAAACACCATATATTTT.

The rearrangement joins TRBV5-1 to TRBJ2-5; 8 bases agree with TRBD2. The CDR3 runs to 15 residues. V shed 3 bases and J 1 base; nucleotides not matched to a gene: 5. Per the germline V gene, CDR1 is SGHRS and CDR2 is YFSETQ. The CDR3 DNA sequence: TGCGCCAGCAGCTACTCCGGGACTAGCCAAGAGACCCAGTACTTC. Protein product: CASSYSGTSQETQYF.

CDR3 loop: CASSYRGVGELFF. Here the CDR3 DNA reads TGTGCCAGCAGTTACCGGGGGGTCGGGGAGCTGTTTTTT. This rearrangement joins TRBV6-5 to TRBJ2-2; 7 nucleotides agree with TRBD2. Per germline, CDR1 MNHEY and CDR2 SVGAGI. The CDR3 loop spans 13 amino acids. V was pared by 2 bases and J by 7 bases, with 1 base of the junction left unmatched.

The chain couples TRBV6-4 to TRBJ2-1; D is uncertain. This CDR3 region has 13 residues. CDR1 and CDR2 (germline): MRHNA, SNTAGT. V lost 2 bases and J lost 10, with 12 bases in between. The CDR3 loop is CASSDGPLQEQFF. The CDR3, as DNA: TGTGCCAGCAGTGACGGCCCGTTGCAGGAGCAGTTCTTC.

The chain joins TRBV11-3 to TRBJ2-5; no firm D call. V was trimmed by 1 base and J by 3 bases, leaving 6 bases between them. CDR3 length: 13 residues. CDR1 is SGHNT and CDR2 is YENEEA in the germline V gene. As DNA, the CDR3 is TGTGCCAGCAGCTTAGGACCGAAAGAGACCCAGTACTTC. Amino acid sequence: CASSLGPKETQYF.

This clone was counted between two and nine times. This chain connects TRBV6-5 to TRBJ1-4; 10 nucleotides align to TRBD1. J was trimmed by 7 bases and V by 4 bases; bases with no gene match: 6. This CDR3 has 15 amino acids. CDR1 and CDR2 (germline): MNHEY, SVGAGI. Here the CDR3 reads CASSSRTGGFEKLFF. In DNA form, the CDR3 reads TGTGCCAGCAGTTCCCGGACAGGGGGATTTGAAAAACTGTTTTTT.

The V and J genes are TRBV28 and TRBJ1-1, with D possibly TRBD1 on 6 matching bases. V lost 5 bases and J 3 bases, leaving 10 bases between the germline ends. There are 13 residues in the CDR3. Germline CDR1 is MDHEN and CDR2 is SYDVKM. The CDR3 region is CASSTRTDTEAFF. CDR3 DNA sequence: TGTGCCAGCAGTACCAGGACAGACACTGAAGCTTTCTTT.

This clone was counted only a few times. V gene TRBV7-9 combines with J gene TRBJ1-2; TRBD1 agrees at 8 bases. Per germline, CDR1 SEHNR and CDR2 FQNEAQ (reference sequence). This CDR3 contains 14 residues. V trimming: 5 bases; J trimming: 5 bases; junction bases outside the gene matches: 7. The CDR3 DNA follows: TGTGCCAGCAGCCTGACAGGGGCGACTTATGGCTACACCTTC. Translation: CASSLTGATYGYTF.

The CDR3 is CSPRLQGRTEAFF. The CDR3 DNA is TGCAGCCCTCGTCTTCAGGGGAGGACTGAAGCTTTCTTT. The chain couples TRBV29-1 to TRBJ1-1, with D possibly TRBD1 on 6 matching bases. Per the germline V gene, CDR1 is SQVTM and CDR2 is ANQGSEA. The V gene lost 8 bases and the J gene lost 5 bases, with 18 bases spanning the gap. The CDR3 has 13 residues.

This chain connects TRBV19 to TRBJ1-1; D is unclear. CDR1 is LNHDA, CDR2 SQIVND, per germline (reference sequence). V was pared by 7 bases and J by 0 bases, with 15 bases between. The CDR3 has 15 residues. CDR3 loop: CASTSFRYMNTEAFF. The DNA of the CDR3 is TGTGCCAGTACCAGCTTCCGATATATGAACACTGAAGCTTTCTTT.

The gene calls are TRBV18 and TRBJ1-1; 8 nucleotides line up with TRBD1. Germline V CDR1 and CDR2: KGHSH, LQKENI. Trimming cost V 5 bases and J 5 bases; bases outside gene matches: 4. The CDR3 covers 13 residues. CDR3 nucleotides: TGTGCCAGCTCAGCATGGACAGGGACTGAAGCTTTCTTT. Residues: CASSAWTGTEAFF.